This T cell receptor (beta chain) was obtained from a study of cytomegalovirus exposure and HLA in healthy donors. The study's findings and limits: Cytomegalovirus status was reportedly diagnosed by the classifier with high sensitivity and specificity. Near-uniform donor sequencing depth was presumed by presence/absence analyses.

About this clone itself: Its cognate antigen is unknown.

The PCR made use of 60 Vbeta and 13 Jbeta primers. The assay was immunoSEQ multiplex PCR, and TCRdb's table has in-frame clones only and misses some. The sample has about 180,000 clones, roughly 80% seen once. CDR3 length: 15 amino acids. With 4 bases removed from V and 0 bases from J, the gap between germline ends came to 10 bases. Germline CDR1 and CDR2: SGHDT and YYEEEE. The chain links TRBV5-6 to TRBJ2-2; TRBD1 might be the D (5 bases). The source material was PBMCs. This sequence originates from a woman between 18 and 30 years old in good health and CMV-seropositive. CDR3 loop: CASSAQGPNTGELFF. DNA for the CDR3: TGTGCCAGCAGCGCCCAGGGCCCGAACACCGGGGAGCTGTTTTTT. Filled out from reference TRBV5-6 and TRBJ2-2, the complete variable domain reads DAGVTQSPTHLIKTRGQQVTLRCSPKSGHDTVSWYQQALGQGPQFIFQYYEEEERQRGNFPDRFSGHQFPNYSSELNVNALLLGDSALYLCASSAQGPNTGELFFGEGSRLTVL.